Described below is a single T cell receptor beta chain sequence and its context. TCRdb keeps only in-frame clones here, not all; method: immunoSEQ multiplex PCR. The sample has about 190,000 clones; around 88% are singletons. This sample was taken from a study of blood T cell repertoires in COVID-19. Study in general: Spain, Italy and the United States supplied samples that represented acute and convalescent COVID-19.

Germline trimming cut 4 bases from V and 5 bases from J; bases unmatched to any gene: 4. Looked up from germline, CDR1 is MNHEY and CDR2 is SVGEGT. The CDR3 extends over 14 amino acids. The specimen was peripheral blood. The source is a man in his fifties with active or convalescent COVID-19. The chain has TRBV6-2 or TRBV6-3 and TRBJ1-5, with TRBD1 matching over 8 bases. CDR3 protein: CASSSTGADQPQHF. CDR3 coding DNA: TGTGCCAGCAGTTCGACAGGGGCCGATCAGCCCCAGCATTTT.